What follows describes a single T cell receptor (beta chain). This clonotype has more than one count but fewer than ten. No cognate antigen has been identified for it. Base qualities are not recorded, but no much larger clone differs from it by a single base. The sample belongs to a study of human T cells and chemical hapten exposure (dated by TCRdb to the early 2020s). The study in broad terms: The libraries were sequenced as a pool, and the TCR yield per sample differed mostly because of small variations in library volumes within the pool. In alopecia patients, the study followed how the peripheral blood TCR repertoire changed in vivo over primary and secondary sensitization to diphenylcyclopropenone (DPC), a hapten. Both TCR alpha and TCR beta chains were sequenced from each blood RNA sample. Study-level results and caveats: No change with DPC sensitization was found in the number of TCRs above 1 in 1000 frequency, and no evidence of global repertoire structure alterations was found. After repeated subsampling, changes were observed in the strength of the expansion versus patch-test correlation and in the threshold at which the correlation became significant.

A distance of 15 bases separates the germline ends of V and J, which lose 5 bases and 2 bases respectively. Spanning cysteine to phenylalanine, the CDR3 consists of 15 amino acids. The CDR3 DNA has 45 bases and is translated from base 1. Library preparation used RACE. Sequenced on a NextSeq 500. During library preparation, unique molecular identifiers were attached to individual cDNA molecules so that TCRs could be counted in a quantitative, reproducible way. Per the authors' processing: The median number of TCRs per sample was roughly 100,000, ranging from roughly 20,000 to 700,000. The Decombinator software suite was used to annotate V, J and CDR3 in the TCR reads. Every sample was subsampled to the same number of TCRs (28,000) for the PS versus PT1 abundance plots. TCRs were defined as expanded if absent before sensitization and observed at least eight times at the 2-week time point. TCRdb handled the public reads itself, with Q25 trimming in fastp and clone calling in MiXCR, and kept productive beta chains. Identical CDR3 proteins give one entry, which carries the most common genes and DNA. The V and J calls reflect TCRdb's pipeline rather than the authors' work. The sample records 30,000 to 35,000 distinct CDR3 sequences, about 7.7% of which are singletons. The top ten clones comprise under 10% of the sample.

The sample's time point label is to be understood as: healthy volunteer bleed at 2 weeks. Total RNA was extracted from unfractionated whole blood collected in Tempus Blood RNA tubes. A few healthy volunteers were used as TCR sequencing controls and were bled at day 0, 2 weeks and 6 weeks. Material for sequencing was whole blood. Recombination joined TRBV12-3 or TRBV12-4 with TRBJ1-1; TRBD1 is possibly the D segment (6 matching bases). The receptor's source is a human donor in good health. Some clones in this sample may be carry-over from other donors' samples. The nucleotides are TGTGCCAGCAGTCCGATCATAGGGGGAAACACTGAAGCTTTCTTT. Its coded protein is CASSPIIGGNTEAFF.